The subject of this entry is one TCR beta chain. The antigen remains unidentified. These data come from a study of response to subunit inactivated influenza vaccine. TCRdb reprocessed the RT-PCR reads with MiXCR, giving one entry per CDR3 protein. Of under 850,000 distinct CDR3 sequences in the sample, roughly 18% were seen once. From germline, CDR1 is MNHEY and CDR2 SVGEGT. With 0 bases removed from V and 1 base from J, the gap between germline ends came to 13 bases. This CDR3 has 16 residues. Study-wide points: With each seasonal influenza vaccination, the authors suggested, few new T cells are recruited.

Sequenced material: PBMCs from blood, taken more than 4 days after vaccination. The chain combines TRBV6-2 or TRBV6-3 with TRBJ2-7; D is possibly TRBD1 (6 bases). The sequence came from a man aged 50 to 60 who received an inactivated influenza vaccine. CDR3 sequence reads: CASSYSGRGDSYEQYF. The CDR3 DNA is TGTGCCAGCAGTTACTCGGGCAGGGGCGATTCCTACGAGCAGTACTTC.